The rows below give T cell receptor beta chains drawn from one sample of a study of cytomegalovirus exposure and HLA in healthy donors. The method was immunoSEQ multiplex PCR; TCRdb's version includes in-frame clones alone and lacks a portion of them. This sample has 120,000 or so clones, with roughly 78% found just once. The sequencing sample was made of PBMCs. The receptors were gathered from a man aged 25-40 years in good health and CMV-seronegative. Both conserved end residues are part of each CDR3. Fields, in order: V gene, J gene, CDR3 protein.

TRBV5-6	TRBJ2-3	CASSLVRDRVPGLADTQYF
TRBV7-9	TRBJ1-5	CSSQRSDQPQHF
TRBV7-9	TRBJ1-4	CSSSPGQGANEKLFF
TRBV7-6	TRBJ2-2	CASSFGTANTGELFF
TRBV4-2	TRBJ1-6	CASSQVSVSGRSPLHF
TRBV27	TRBJ2-5	CASSLRRTTRQETQYF
TRBV15	TRBJ2-7	CATSRLRTASYEQYF
TRBV9	TRBJ2-1	CASSLVSSSGEQFF
TRBV6-5	TRBJ1-2	CASSRTGLYYGYTF
TRBV7-2	TRBJ2-1	CASSQAIRYNEQFF
TRBV28	TRBJ1-2	CASSPRTGDGYTF
TRBV7-9	TRBJ2-3	CASSYFTDTQYF
TRBV7-8	TRBJ1-1	CASSLVGEGGYTEAFF
TRBV19	TRBJ2-2	CASSAQMITGELFF
TRBV11-3	TRBJ2-3	CASSFGTSGHTDTQYF
TRBV6-1	TRBJ1-6	CASSEEGTALSLHF
TRBV6-5	TRBJ1-5	CASSRDNQPQHF
TRBV28	TRBJ1-2	CAILSNYGYTF
TRBV5-4	TRBJ1-3	CASSSPGGSGNTIYF
TRBV27	TRBJ1-4	CASSLSGPLGGEKLFF
TRBV4-1	TRBJ1-1	CASSQKTPSMNTEAFF
TRBV13	TRBJ2-1	CASSASPVGGNEQFF